This TCR beta chain appears in the sequencing data of a study of CD8 T cells in Susac syndrome. RNA amounts of 0.5 to 1 ug underwent reverse transcription with random hexamers. An immunoSEQ multiplex PCR generated amplified TCR beta CDR3 products spanning 54 Vbeta and 13 Jbeta. TCRdb used MiXCR to reprocess the immunoSEQ multiplex PCR reads, holding one entry per CDR3 protein. Among roughly 400,000 distinct CDR3 sequences listed, more than 80% were seen once. The multiple sclerosis control cohort comprised treatment-naive individuals presenting with stable or active relapsing-remitting disease. The V end was cut by 5 bases, the J end by 0 bases, with 11 bases between. This CDR3 spans 15 amino acids. Germline V CDR1 and CDR2: SGHNT, YENEEA.

The V gene is TRBV11-3, the J gene TRBJ2-1; perhaps TRBD2 as D (6 bases). This clonotype was obtained from a human donor with multiple sclerosis. The sequencing sample was made of CD8+ T cells from PBMCs. The CDR3, as DNA: TGTGCCAGCAGCGCCCGGGACTCCTCCTACAATGAGCAGTTCTTC. This codes for CASSARDSSYNEQFF.